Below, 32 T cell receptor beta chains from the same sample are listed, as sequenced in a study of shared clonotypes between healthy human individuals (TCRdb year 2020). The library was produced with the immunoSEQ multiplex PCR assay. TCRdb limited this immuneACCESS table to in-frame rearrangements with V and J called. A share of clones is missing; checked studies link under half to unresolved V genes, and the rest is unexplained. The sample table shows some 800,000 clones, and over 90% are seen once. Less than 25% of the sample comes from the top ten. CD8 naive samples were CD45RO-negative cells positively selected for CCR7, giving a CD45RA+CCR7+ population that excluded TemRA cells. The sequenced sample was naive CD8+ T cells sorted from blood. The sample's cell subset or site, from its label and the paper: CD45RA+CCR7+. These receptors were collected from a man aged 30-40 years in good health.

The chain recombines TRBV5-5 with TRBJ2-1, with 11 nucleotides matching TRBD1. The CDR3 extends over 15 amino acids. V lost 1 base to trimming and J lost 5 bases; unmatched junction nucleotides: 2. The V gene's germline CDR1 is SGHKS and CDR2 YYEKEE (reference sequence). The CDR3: CASSLRGQGDNEQFF. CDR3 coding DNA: TGTGCCAGCAGCTTGAGGGGACAGGGGGACAATGAGCAGTTCTTC.

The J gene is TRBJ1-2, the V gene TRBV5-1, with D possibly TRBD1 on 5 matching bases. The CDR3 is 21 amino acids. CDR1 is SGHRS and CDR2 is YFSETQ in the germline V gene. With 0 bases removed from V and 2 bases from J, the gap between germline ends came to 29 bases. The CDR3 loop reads CASSLADEVIFRVGHNYGYTF. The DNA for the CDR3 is TGCGCCAGCAGCTTGGCCGATGAGGTTATATTCAGGGTCGGTCACAACTATGGCTACACCTTC. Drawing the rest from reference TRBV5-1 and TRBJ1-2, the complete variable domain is KAGVTQTPRYLIKTRGQQVTLSCSPISGHRSVSWYQQTPGQGLQFLFEYFSETQRNKGNFPGRFSGRQFSNSRSEMNVSTLELGDSALYLCASSLADEVIFRVGHNYGYTFGSGTRLTVV.

The CDR3 region is CASSPGTLYEQYF. CDR3 DNA sequence: TGTGCCAGTAGTCCCGGGACCCTATACGAGCAGTACTTC. The J gene is TRBJ2-7, the V gene TRBV19; D could derive from TRBD1 or TRBD2 (5 bases each). Germline CDR1 LNHDA, CDR2 SQIVND (reference sequence). There are 13 residues in the CDR3. Trimming cost V 5 bases and J 4 bases, with 12 bases left between them. The variable domain in full, with the rest retrieved from reference TRBV19 and TRBJ2-7, is DGGITQSPKYLFRKEGQNVTLSCEQNLNHDAMYWYRQDPGQGLRLIYYSQIVNDFQKGDIAEGYSVSREKKESFPLTVTSAQKNPTAFYLCASSPGTLYEQYFGPGTRLTVT.

CDR3 sequence: CASSEAGAPYTEAFF. CDR3 nucleotides: TGTGCCAGCAGTGAAGCAGGGGCGCCGTACACTGAAGCTTTCTTT. The J gene is TRBJ1-1, the V gene TRBV25-1; D may be TRBD1 (6 bases). This CDR3 contains 15 residues. Germline-derived CDR1 and CDR2 are MGHDK and SYGVNS. Trimming removed 2 bases from V and 3 bases from J, with 13 bases in between.

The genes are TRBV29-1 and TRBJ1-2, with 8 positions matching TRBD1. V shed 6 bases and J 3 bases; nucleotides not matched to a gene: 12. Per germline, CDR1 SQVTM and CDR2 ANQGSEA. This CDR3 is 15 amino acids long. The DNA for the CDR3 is TGCAGCGTCCTCAGGGGACCGGGACAGGACTATGGCTACACCTTC. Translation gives CSVLRGPGQDYGYTF.

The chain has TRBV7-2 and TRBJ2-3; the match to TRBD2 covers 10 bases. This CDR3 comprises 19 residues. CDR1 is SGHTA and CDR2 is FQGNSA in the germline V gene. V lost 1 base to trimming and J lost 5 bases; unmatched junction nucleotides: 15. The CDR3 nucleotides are TGTGCCAGCAGCTTAGTGGTACGGCTAGCGGGAGTGCGGGGAGATACGCAGTATTTT. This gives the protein CASSLVVRLAGVRGDTQYF. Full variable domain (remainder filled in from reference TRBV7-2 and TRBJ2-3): GAGVSQSPSNKVTEKGKDVELRCDPISGHTALYWYRQSLGQGLEFLIYFQGNSAPDKSGLPSDRFSAERTGGSVSTLTIQRTQQEDSAVYLCASSLVVRLAGVRGDTQYFGPGTRLTVL.

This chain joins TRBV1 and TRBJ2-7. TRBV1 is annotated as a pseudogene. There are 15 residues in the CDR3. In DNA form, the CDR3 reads TGCACCAGCAACCTACCCGGGACCTTTTCCTACGAGCAGTACTTC. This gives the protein CTSNLPGTFSYEQYF.

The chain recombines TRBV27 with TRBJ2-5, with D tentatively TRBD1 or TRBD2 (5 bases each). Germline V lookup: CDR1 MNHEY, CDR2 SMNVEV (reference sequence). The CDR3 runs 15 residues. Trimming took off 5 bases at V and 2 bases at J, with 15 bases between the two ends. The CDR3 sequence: CASSLGTVGQETQYF. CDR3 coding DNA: TGTGCCAGCAGTCTCGGGACGGTGGGACAAGAGACCCAGTACTTC.

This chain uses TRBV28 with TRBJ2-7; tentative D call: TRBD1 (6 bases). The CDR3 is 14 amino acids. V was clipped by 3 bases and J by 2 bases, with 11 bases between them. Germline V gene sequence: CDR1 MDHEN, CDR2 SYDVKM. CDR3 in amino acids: CASSLAGAPYEQYF. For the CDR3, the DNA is TGTGCCAGCAGTTTGGCAGGGGCCCCCTACGAGCAGTACTTC.

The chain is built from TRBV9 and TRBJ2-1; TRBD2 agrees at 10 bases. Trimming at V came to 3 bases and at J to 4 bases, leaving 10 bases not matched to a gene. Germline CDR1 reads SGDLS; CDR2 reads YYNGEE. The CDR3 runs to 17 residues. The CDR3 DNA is TGTGCCAGCAGCGCCCCGGCAGGGACTAGCGTATACAATGAGCAGTTCTTC. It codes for CASSAPAGTSVYNEQFF.

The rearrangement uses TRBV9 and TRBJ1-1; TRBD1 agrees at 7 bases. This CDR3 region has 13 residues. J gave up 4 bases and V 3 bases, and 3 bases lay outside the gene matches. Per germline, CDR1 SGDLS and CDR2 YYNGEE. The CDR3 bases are TGTGCCAGCAGCGACGCAGGGGGCACTGAAGCTTTCTTT. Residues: CASSDAGGTEAFF.

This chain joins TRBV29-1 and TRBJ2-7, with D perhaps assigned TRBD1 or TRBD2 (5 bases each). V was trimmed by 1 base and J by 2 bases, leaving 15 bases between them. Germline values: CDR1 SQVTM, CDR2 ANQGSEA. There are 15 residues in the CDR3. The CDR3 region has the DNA TGCAGCGTTGAAGGGGAGCAGGGCCCAACCTACGAGCAGTACTTC. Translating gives CSVEGEQGPTYEQYF.

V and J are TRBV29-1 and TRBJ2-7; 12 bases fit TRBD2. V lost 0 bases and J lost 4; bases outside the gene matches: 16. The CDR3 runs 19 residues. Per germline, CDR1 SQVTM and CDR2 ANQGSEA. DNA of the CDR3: TGCAGCGTTGAAGAACCCCAGGCTAGCGGGAGGGCCAATTCTTACGAGCAGTACTTC. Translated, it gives CSVEEPQASGRANSYEQYF.

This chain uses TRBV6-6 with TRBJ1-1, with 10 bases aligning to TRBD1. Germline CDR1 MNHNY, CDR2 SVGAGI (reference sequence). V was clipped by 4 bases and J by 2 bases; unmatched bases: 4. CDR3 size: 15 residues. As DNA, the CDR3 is TGTGCCAGCAGTTTCAGACAGGGGGCTAACACTGAAGCTTTCTTT. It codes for CASSFRQGANTEAFF.

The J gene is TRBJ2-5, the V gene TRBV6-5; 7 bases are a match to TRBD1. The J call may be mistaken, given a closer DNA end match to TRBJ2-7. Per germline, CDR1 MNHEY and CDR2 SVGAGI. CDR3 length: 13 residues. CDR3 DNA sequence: TGTGCCAGCAGTTACAGGGGGCCCTACGAGCAGTACTTC. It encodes CASSYRGPYEQYF.

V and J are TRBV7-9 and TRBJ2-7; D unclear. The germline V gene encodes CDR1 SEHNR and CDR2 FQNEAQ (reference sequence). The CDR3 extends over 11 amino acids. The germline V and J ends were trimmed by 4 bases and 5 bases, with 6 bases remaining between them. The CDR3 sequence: CASSWGNEQYF. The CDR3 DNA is TGTGCCAGCAGCTGGGGTAACGAGCAGTACTTC.

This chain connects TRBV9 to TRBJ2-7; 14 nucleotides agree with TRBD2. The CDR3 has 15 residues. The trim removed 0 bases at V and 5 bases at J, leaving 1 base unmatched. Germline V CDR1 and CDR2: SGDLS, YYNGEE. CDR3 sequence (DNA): TGTGCCAGCAGCGTAGCGGGACTAGCGGGAGACGAGCAGTACTTC. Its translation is CASSVAGLAGDEQYF.

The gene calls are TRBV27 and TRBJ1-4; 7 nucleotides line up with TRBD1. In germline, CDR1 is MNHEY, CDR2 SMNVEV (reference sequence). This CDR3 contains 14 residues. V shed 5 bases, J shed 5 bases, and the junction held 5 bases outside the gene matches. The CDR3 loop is CASSTGVENEKLFF. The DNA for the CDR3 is TGTGCCAGCAGTACAGGGGTTGAGAATGAAAAACTGTTTTTT.

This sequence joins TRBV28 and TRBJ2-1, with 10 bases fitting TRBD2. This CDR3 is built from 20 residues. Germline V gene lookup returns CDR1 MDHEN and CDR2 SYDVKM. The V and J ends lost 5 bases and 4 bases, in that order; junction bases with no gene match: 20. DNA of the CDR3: TGTGCCAGCAGTCTAACGGCTAGCAGCGGGAGGGCCGAAGTTTACAATGAGCAGTTCTTC. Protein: CASSLTASSGRAEVYNEQFF.

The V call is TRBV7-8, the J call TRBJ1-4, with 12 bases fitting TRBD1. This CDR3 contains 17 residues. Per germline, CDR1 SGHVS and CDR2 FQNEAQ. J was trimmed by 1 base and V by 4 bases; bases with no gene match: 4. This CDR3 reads CASSSGTGGLTNEKLFF. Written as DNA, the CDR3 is TGTGCCAGCAGCTCCGGGACAGGGGGCTTAACTAATGAAAAACTGTTTTTT.

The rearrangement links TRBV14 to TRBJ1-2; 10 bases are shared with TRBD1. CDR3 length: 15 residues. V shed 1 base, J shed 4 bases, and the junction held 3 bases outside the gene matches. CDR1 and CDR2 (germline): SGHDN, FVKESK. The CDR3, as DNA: TGTGCCAGCAGCCAAGCCGGGACAGGGGTCTATGGCTACACCTTC. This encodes CASSQAGTGVYGYTF.

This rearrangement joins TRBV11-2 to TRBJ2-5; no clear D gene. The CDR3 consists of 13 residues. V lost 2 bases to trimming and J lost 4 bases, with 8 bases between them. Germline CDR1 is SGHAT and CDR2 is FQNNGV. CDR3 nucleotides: TGTGCCAGCAGCTTATGGCAAGCAGAGACCCAGTACTTC. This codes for CASSLWQAETQYF.

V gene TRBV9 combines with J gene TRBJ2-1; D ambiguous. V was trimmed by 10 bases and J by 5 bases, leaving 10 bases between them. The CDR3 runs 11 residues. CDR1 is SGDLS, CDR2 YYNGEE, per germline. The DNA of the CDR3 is TGTGCCTCCCGTGGGGACAATGAGCAGTTCTTC. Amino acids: CASRGDNEQFF.

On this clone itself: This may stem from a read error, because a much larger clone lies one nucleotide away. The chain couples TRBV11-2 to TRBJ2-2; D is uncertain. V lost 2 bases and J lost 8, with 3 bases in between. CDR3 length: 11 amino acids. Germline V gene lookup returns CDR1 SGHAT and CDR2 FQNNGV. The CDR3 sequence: CASSLIGELFF. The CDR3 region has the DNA TGTGCCAGCAGCTTAATTGGGGAGCTGTTTTTT.

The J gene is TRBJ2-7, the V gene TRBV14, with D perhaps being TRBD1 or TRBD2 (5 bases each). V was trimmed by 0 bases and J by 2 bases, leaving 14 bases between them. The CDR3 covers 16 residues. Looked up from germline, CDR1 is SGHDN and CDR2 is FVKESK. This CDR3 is CASSQDRGRATYEQYF. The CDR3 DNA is TGTGCCAGCAGCCAAGATCGGGGCAGGGCCACCTACGAGCAGTACTTC.

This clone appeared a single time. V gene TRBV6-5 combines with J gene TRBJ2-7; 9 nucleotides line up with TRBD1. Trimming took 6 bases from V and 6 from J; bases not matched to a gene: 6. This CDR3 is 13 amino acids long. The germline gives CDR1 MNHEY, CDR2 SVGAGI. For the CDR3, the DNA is TGTGCCAGCAGAGCGGACAGGGGCCTCGAGCAGTACTTC. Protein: CASRADRGLEQYF.

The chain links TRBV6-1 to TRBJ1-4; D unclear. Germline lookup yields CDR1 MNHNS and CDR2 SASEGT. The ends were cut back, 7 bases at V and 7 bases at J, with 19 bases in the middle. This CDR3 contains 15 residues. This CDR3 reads CASTPMRSEGEKLFF. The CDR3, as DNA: TGTGCCAGCACCCCCATGAGGAGTGAGGGTGAAAAACTGTTTTTT.

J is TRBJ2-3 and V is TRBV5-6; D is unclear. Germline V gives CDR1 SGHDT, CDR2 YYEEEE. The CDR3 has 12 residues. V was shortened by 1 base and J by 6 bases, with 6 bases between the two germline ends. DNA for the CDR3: TGTGCCAGCAGCTTGAGGGCGGATACGCAGTATTTT. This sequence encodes CASSLRADTQYF.

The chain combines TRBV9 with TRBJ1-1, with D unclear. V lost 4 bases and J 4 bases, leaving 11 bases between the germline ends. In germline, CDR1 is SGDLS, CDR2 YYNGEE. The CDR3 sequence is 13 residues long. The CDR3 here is CASSTSGFTEAFF. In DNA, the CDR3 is TGTGCCAGCAGCACTAGTGGATTCACTGAAGCTTTCTTT.

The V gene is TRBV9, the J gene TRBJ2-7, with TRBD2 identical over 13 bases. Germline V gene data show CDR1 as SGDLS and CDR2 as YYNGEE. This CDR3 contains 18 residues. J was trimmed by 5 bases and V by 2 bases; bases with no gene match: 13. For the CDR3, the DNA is TGTGCCAGCAGCGTCACAGGGGAGACTAGCGGGAGGTACCACGAGCAGTACTTC. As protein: CASSVTGETSGRYHEQYF.

In DNA form, the CDR3 reads TGTGCCAGCAAGAGGCGGGATTCACTAGCCAAAAACATTCAGTACTTC. Its translation is CASKRRDSLAKNIQYF. V and J are TRBV2 and TRBJ2-4; D perhaps matches TRBD2 (6 bases). The CDR3 totals 16 residues. Looked up from germline, CDR1 is SNHLY and CDR2 is FYNNEI. Trimming took off 7 bases at V and 0 bases at J, with 16 bases between the two ends.

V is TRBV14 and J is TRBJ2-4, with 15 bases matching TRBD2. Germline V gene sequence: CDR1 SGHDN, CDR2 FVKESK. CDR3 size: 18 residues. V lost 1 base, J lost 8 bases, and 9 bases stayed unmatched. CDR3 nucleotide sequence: TGTGCCAGCAGCCAAGGGACTAGCGGGAGGGCTAACCGGGACATTCAGTACTTC. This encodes CASSQGTSGRANRDIQYF. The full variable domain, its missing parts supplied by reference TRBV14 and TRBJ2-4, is EAGVTQFPSHSVIEKGQTVTLRCDPISGHDNLYWYRRVMGKEIKFLLHFVKESKQDESGMPNNRFLAERTGGTYSTLKVQPAELEDSGVYFCASSQGTSGRANRDIQYFGAGTRLSVL.